Each of the 25 T cell receptor beta chains below was sequenced from the same sample in a study of PD-1 blockade in mismatch repair-deficient tumors. Libraries were prepared by immunoSEQ multiplex PCR; TCRdb keeps only in-frame clonotypes and omits some of them. The sample holds over 75,000 clones; approximately 81% are singletons and the top ten take about 2.4%. Sequenced material: peripheral blood, taken 12 weeks after starting pembrolizumab. These receptors were taken from an adult with mismatch repair-deficient cancer.

The gene calls are TRBV7-8 and TRBJ2-1; TRBD2 matches 11 bases. Germline V CDR1 and CDR2: SGHVS, FQNEAQ. V shed 1 base and J 6 bases; nucleotides not matched to a gene: 8. The CDR3 extends over 17 amino acids. CDR3: CASSLEVSGRAGNEQFF. CDR3 nucleotide sequence: TGTGCCAGCAGCTTAGAAGTTAGCGGGAGGGCGGGCAATGAGCAGTTCTTC.

The genes are TRBV19 and TRBJ2-5, with 8 bases fitting TRBD2. The CDR3 runs 16 residues. CDR1 LNHDA and CDR2 SQIVND come from the germline V gene (reference sequence). With 6 bases clipped from V and 5 bases from J, the junction kept 14 bases outside the gene matches. DNA of the CDR3: TGTGCCAGTAGCACCACAAGCGGGAGTGGGCTTGAGACCCAGTACTTC. Its translation: CASSTTSGSGLETQYF. The full variable domain, its missing parts supplied by reference TRBV19 and TRBJ2-5, is DGGITQSPKYLFRKEGQNVTLSCEQNLNHDAMYWYRQDPGQGLRLIYYSQIVNDFQKGDIAEGYSVSREKKESFPLTVTSAQKNPTAFYLCASSTTSGSGLETQYFGPGTRLLVL.

V is TRBV7-2 and J is TRBJ2-1; TRBD1 or TRBD2 may be the D gene (6 bases each). Germline V gene data show CDR1 as SGHTA and CDR2 as FQGNSA. Between the trimmed V and J ends, which lost 7 bases and 15 bases, there was a span of 16 bases. The CDR3 loop spans 11 amino acids. The CDR3 DNA follows: TGTGCCAGCATGGGGGGCGTTACGTGGTTCTTC. This sequence encodes CASMGGVTWFF.

This clone was seen a single time. The chain employs TRBV28 and TRBJ1-5; tentative D call: TRBD1 (6 bases). Germline V gene data show CDR1 as MDHEN and CDR2 as SYDVKM. V lost 4 bases to trimming and J lost 5 bases, with 12 bases between them. The CDR3 contains 14 residues. The CDR3 spells CASSSGVSDQPQHF. The CDR3 coding sequence is TGTGCCAGCAGTTCAGGGGTGTCGGATCAGCCCCAGCATTTT.

This clone has a handful of counts. The CDR3 loop is CASSLLAGGPFNEQFF. The CDR3 bases are TGTGCCAGCAGCTTACTAGCGGGAGGGCCCTTCAATGAGCAGTTCTTC. The chain is built from TRBV7-8 and TRBJ2-1, with 12 bases that match TRBD2. J lost 6 bases, V lost 2 bases, and 5 bases had no gene match. The CDR3 runs 16 residues. Looked up from germline, CDR1 is SGHVS and CDR2 is FQNEAQ.

The chain employs TRBV7-9 and TRBJ2-1; TRBD2 matches 12 bases. Germline values: CDR1 SEHNR, CDR2 FQNEAQ (reference sequence). V trimming: 5 bases; J trimming: 6 bases; junction bases outside the gene matches: 5. The CDR3 consists of 15 residues. In DNA form, the CDR3 reads TGTGCCAGCAGCCAACTAGCGGGAGGCGTCAATGAGCAGTTCTTC. Translation gives CASSQLAGGVNEQFF. The full variable domain, rest sourced from reference TRBV7-9 and TRBJ2-1, is DTGVSQNPRHKITKRGQNVTFRCDPISEHNRLYWYRQTLGQGPEFLTYFQNEAQLEKSRLLSDRFSAERPKGSFSTLEIQRTEQGDSAMYLCASSQLAGGVNEQFFGPGTRLTVL.

The chain recombines TRBV19 with TRBJ2-5; a weak D match, TRBD1 (6 bases). This CDR3 contains 15 residues. Germline V gives CDR1 LNHDA, CDR2 SQIVND (reference sequence). Trimming removed 6 bases from V and 5 bases from J, with 19 bases in between. The CDR3 DNA reads TGTGCCAGTAGCCCTCCACAGGGTAGGGGGGAGACCCAGTACTTC. It codes for CASSPPQGRGETQYF.

The rearrangement joins TRBV11-1 to TRBJ1-4, with D perhaps TRBD1 (5 bases). The CDR3 runs to 14 residues. The germline V gene encodes CDR1 SGHAT and CDR2 FQDESV (reference sequence). With 3 bases removed from V and 5 bases from J, the gap between germline ends came to 10 bases. The CDR3 nucleotides are TGTGCCAGCAGCTTCGGGACCCTGAATGAAAAACTGTTTTTT. It translates to CASSFGTLNEKLFF. Full variable domain (rest looked up from reference TRBV11-1 and TRBJ1-4): EAEVAQSPRYKITEKSQAVAFWCDPISGHATLYWYRQILGQGPELLVQFQDESVVDDSQLPKDRFSAERLKGVDSTLKIQPAELGDSAMYLCASSFGTLNEKLFFGSGTQLSVL.

This clone came up once. V gene TRBV4-1 combines with J gene TRBJ2-3; 11 nucleotides align to TRBD1. V lost 4 bases to trimming and J lost 4 bases; unmatched junction nucleotides: 1. CDR3 size: 14 residues. The germline V gene encodes CDR1 MGHRA and CDR2 YSYEKL. CDR3 DNA sequence: TGCGCCAGCAGCCGGGGACAGGGGGCAGATACGCAGTATTTT. As protein: CASSRGQGADTQYF.

Only one count was recorded for this clone. The chain employs TRBV7-9 and TRBJ2-1; TRBD2 matches 15 bases. This CDR3 spans 16 amino acids. V lost 6 bases, J lost 5 bases, and 5 bases stayed unmatched. CDR1 SEHNR and CDR2 FQNEAQ come from the germline V gene (reference sequence). CDR3 loop: CASRRTSGRAHNEQFF. The CDR3 bases are TGTGCCAGCAGGCGGACTAGCGGGAGGGCCCACAATGAGCAGTTCTTC. The full variable domain, with the rest looked up from reference TRBV7-9 and TRBJ2-1, is DTGVSQNPRHKITKRGQNVTFRCDPISEHNRLYWYRQTLGQGPEFLTYFQNEAQLEKSRLLSDRFSAERPKGSFSTLEIQRTEQGDSAMYLCASRRTSGRAHNEQFFGPGTRLTVL.

V is TRBV5-1 and J is TRBJ2-1, with 8 bases lining up with TRBD2. Germline V CDR1 and CDR2: SGHRS, YFSETQ. V dropped 4 bases and J dropped 5; count of bases not matched to a gene: 11. The CDR3 consists of 16 residues. The CDR3 sequence is CASSAYGRGQNNEQFF. In DNA form, the CDR3 reads TGCGCCAGCAGCGCTTACGGGAGGGGCCAAAACAATGAGCAGTTCTTC.

The count of this clone is one. The chain employs TRBV11-2 and TRBJ1-1; tentatively, D is TRBD1 (6 bases). Germline lookup yields CDR1 SGHAT and CDR2 FQNNGV. CDR3 size: 14 residues. Trimming pared 3 bases from V and 4 bases from J, leaving 12 bases between. This chain's CDR3 is CASSLGRGVTEAFF. DNA of the CDR3: TGTGCCAGCAGCTTGGGTAGGGGGGTCACTGAAGCTTTCTTT. Variable domain in full (rest from reference TRBV11-2 and TRBJ1-1): EAGVAQSPRYKIIEKRQSVAFWCNPISGHATLYWYQQILGQGPKLLIQFQNNGVVDDSQLPKDRFSAERLKGVDSTLKIQPAKLEDSAVYLCASSLGRGVTEAFFGQGTRLTVV.

This rearrangement joins TRBV7-8 to TRBJ2-1; D is undetermined. Germline lookup yields CDR1 SGHVS and CDR2 FQNEAQ. V lost 1 base, J lost 4 bases, and 8 bases lay in between. The CDR3 length is 14 residues. CDR3 region: CASSLGASYNEQFF. The CDR3 bases are TGTGCCAGCAGCTTAGGGGCTAGTTACAATGAGCAGTTCTTC.

V and J are TRBV6-1 and TRBJ2-2; D possibly corresponds to TRBD2 (6 bases). CDR1 is MNHNS, CDR2 SASEGT, per germline. V lost 6 bases to trimming and J lost 0 bases, with 11 bases between them. This CDR3 has 15 residues. The CDR3 DNA reads as TGTGCCAGCAGATTACTAGCTACGAACACCGGGGAGCTGTTTTTT. This gives the protein CASRLLATNTGELFF.

The chain employs TRBV29-1 and TRBJ1-2; a weak D match, TRBD1 (5 bases). Between the trimmed V and J ends, which lost 4 bases and 2 bases, there was a span of 8 bases. Germline-derived CDR1 and CDR2 are SQVTM and ANQGSEA. The CDR3 length is 12 residues. CDR3: CSVGGQNYGYTF. For the CDR3, the DNA is TGCAGCGTTGGGGGCCAGAACTATGGCTACACCTTC.

The chain couples TRBV7-9 to TRBJ2-7; no reliable D call. V gave up 4 bases and J gave up 0 bases, with 4 bases separating them. The CDR3 contains 12 residues. Germline-derived CDR1 and CDR2 are SEHNR and FQNEAQ (reference sequence). The CDR3, as DNA: TGTGCCAGCAGCTCGAACTCCTACGAGCAGTACTTC. Translating gives CASSSNSYEQYF.

The CDR3 sequence is CASSLGRGGEQYF. Written as DNA, the CDR3 is TGTGCCAGCAGCTTAGGGCGAGGAGGTGAGCAGTACTTC. The J gene is TRBJ2-7, the V gene TRBV7-2; possible D gene TRBD2, 5 bases. The CDR3 has 13 amino acids. The ends were cut back, 1 base at V and 7 bases at J, with 11 bases in the middle. The germline gives CDR1 SGHTA, CDR2 FQGNSA.

The chain joins TRBV11-2 to TRBJ2-3; TRBD1 agrees at 9 bases. The CDR3 consists of 16 residues. V lost 1 base to trimming and J lost 6 bases; unmatched junction nucleotides: 8. Germline V gene sequence: CDR1 SGHAT, CDR2 FQNNGV. CDR3: CASSLVGGQGTDTQYF. The CDR3 bases are TGTGCCAGCAGCTTAGTGGGGGGACAGGGAACCGATACGCAGTATTTT.

The chain is built from TRBV20-1 and TRBJ2-7, with D hard to call. The CDR3 is 11 residues long. Per the germline V gene, CDR1 is DFQATT and CDR2 is SNEGSKA (reference sequence). Trimming left V 3 bases short and J 1 base short, with 4 bases between. CDR3 sequence: CSASSSYEQYF. CDR3 coding DNA: TGCAGTGCTAGTTCGTCCTACGAGCAGTACTTC.

V and J are TRBV5-6 and TRBJ1-5; tentatively, D is TRBD1 (5 bases). Per the germline V gene, CDR1 is SGHDT and CDR2 is YYEEEE. Trimming shortened V by 3 bases and J by 1 base, and 14 bases separated the two germline ends. There are 16 residues in the CDR3. The CDR3 loop is CASSSSDRTSNQPQHF. The CDR3 nucleotides read TGTGCCAGCAGCTCTTCTGACAGAACAAGCAATCAGCCCCAGCATTTT.

J is TRBJ2-3 and V is TRBV27, with a possible D match to TRBD1 (6 bases). The V end lost 1 base, the J end lost 5 bases, and 19 bases lay between the germline ends. This CDR3 is 17 amino acids long. CDR1 and CDR2 (germline): MNHEY, SMNVEV (reference sequence). The CDR3 reads CASSLFGWTDLRDTQYF. Written as DNA, the CDR3 is TGTGCCAGCAGTTTATTCGGCTGGACAGATCTAAGAGATACGCAGTATTTT.

V is TRBV7-2 and J is TRBJ2-5; D gene unclear. Trimming stripped 0 bases from V and 5 bases from J, with 13 bases between. This CDR3 contains 15 residues. Germline CDR1 and CDR2: SGHTA and FQGNSA. Here the CDR3 DNA reads TGTGCCAGCAGCTTAGCGCAGATGCGTTGGGAGACCCAGTACTTC. It is translated as CASSLAQMRWETQYF.

J is TRBJ2-5 and V is TRBV19, with 7 bases lining up with TRBD1. The CDR3 sequence is 14 residues long. Looked up from germline, CDR1 is LNHDA and CDR2 is SQIVND (reference sequence). V lost 5 bases, J lost 2 bases, and 5 bases stayed unmatched. The CDR3 here is CASSLMGQQETQYF. Written as DNA, the CDR3 is TGTGCCAGTAGTCTGATGGGACAGCAAGAGACCCAGTACTTC. Supplemented by reference TRBV19 and TRBJ2-5, the full variable domain reads DGGITQSPKYLFRKEGQNVTLSCEQNLNHDAMYWYRQDPGQGLRLIYYSQIVNDFQKGDIAEGYSVSREKKESFPLTVTSAQKNPTAFYLCASSLMGQQETQYFGPGTRLLVL.

This rearrangement joins TRBV5-4 to TRBJ2-6; a weak D match, TRBD2 (5 bases). The V gene's germline CDR1 is SGHNT and CDR2 YYREEE (reference sequence). This CDR3 spans 16 amino acids. Trimming took off 0 bases at V and 0 bases at J, with 7 bases between the two ends. CDR3: CASSLGGGSGANVLTF. As DNA, the CDR3 is TGTGCCAGCAGCTTGGGCGGAGGCTCTGGGGCCAACGTCCTGACTTTC.

This clone was observed a handful of times. The chain is built from TRBV19 and TRBJ1-3; possible D gene TRBD1, 5 bases. Germline CDR1 is LNHDA and CDR2 is SQIVND (reference sequence). The CDR3 sequence is 14 residues long. V lost 7 bases to trimming and J lost 5 bases, with 15 bases between them. Here the CDR3 reads CASTVQGDRNTIYF. The CDR3 nucleotides are TGTGCCAGTACGGTGCAGGGAGACAGAAACACCATATATTTT.